This is a list of T cell receptor beta chains from one sample in a study of OX40 agonist ivuxolimab in advanced cancers. Profiling relied on immunoSEQ multiplex PCR, and the TCRdb table lists in-frame clones only, not all of them. This table holds 35,000 to 40,000 clones, 65% to 80% found once. The sequences come from CD4+ or CD8+ T cells sorted from blood, collected in a trial of the OX40 agonist ivuxolimab. The receptor source for this set is an adult with an advanced solid tumor such as melanoma, head and neck, liver or kidney cancer. CDR3s include the opening cysteine and the closing phenylalanine or tryptophan.

V gene: TRBV19
CDR3 protein: CASSIDLRGNSEQYF

V gene: TRBV19
CDR3 protein: CASHGGQGHTGELFF

V gene: TRBV18
CDR3 protein: CASSPQNSEKLFF

V gene: TRBV7-2
CDR3 protein: CASSSGTLGEQYF

V gene: TRBV7-3
CDR3 protein: CASSLLGVNTEAFF

V gene: TRBV11-3
CDR3 protein: CASSPLAGTGELFF

V gene: TRBV21-1
CDR3 protein: CASIPPKVRPTYNEQFF

V gene: TRBV2
CDR3 protein: CASSSGFQGGDTQYF

V gene: TRBV5-1
CDR3 protein: CASSLDGYTEAFF

V gene: TRBV11-3
CDR3 protein: CASSLGVNQPQHF

V gene: TRBV2
CDR3 protein: CASMRGSEQFF

V gene: TRBV27
CDR3 protein: CASSLERPRALLGSINEKLFF

V gene: TRBV19
CDR3 protein: CASSILDGNQPQHF

V gene: TRBV7-2
CDR3 protein: CASSLGGSLDTQYF

V gene: TRBV5-6
CDR3 protein: CASSPTGGWTEAFF

V gene: TRBV9
CDR3 protein: CASSPGQLNTEAFF

V gene: TRBV19
CDR3 protein: CASSTSRTLNEQFF

V gene: TRBV27
CDR3 protein: CASSKTGGGGNEQFF

V gene: TRBV6-5
CDR3 protein: CASSAQGGPQPQHF

V gene: TRBV5-1
CDR3 protein: CASSNLGSVSPLHF

V gene: TRBV6-5
CDR3 protein: CASRSGGGDTQYF

V gene: TRBV11-2
CDR3 protein: CASSSNRVGEQFF

V gene: TRBV4-1
CDR3 protein: CASSPNDGNPYEQYF

V gene: TRBV4-1
CDR3 protein: CASSSLTGTGINEQFF

V gene: TRBV10-3
CDR3 protein: CAISDGGNTIYF

V gene: TRBV28
CDR3 protein: CASSLLFGAPDTQYF

V gene: TRBV28
CDR3 protein: CASRTYRVEGYTF

V gene: TRBV28
CDR3 protein: CASSPVGGPAGLETQYF

V gene: TRBV5-8
CDR3 protein: CASRFSPRLNGYTF

V gene: TRBV7-3
CDR3 protein: CASSLGPSGGNSGANVLTF

V gene: TRBV6-5
CDR3 protein: CATGTGNYGYTF

V gene: TRBV5-1
CDR3 protein: CASSPTSGSLHEQFF

V gene: TRBV4-1
CDR3 protein: CASSQGSQETQYF

V gene: TRBV30
CDR3 protein: CAWSATENQPQHF

V gene: TRBV28
CDR3 protein: CASSLPDRAGEQYF

V gene: TRBV11-2
CDR3 protein: CASSLEGFLSGNTIYF

V gene: TRBV15
CDR3 protein: CATSRPGTGSGEQYF

V gene: TRBV9
CDR3 protein: CASSVSRGKLFF

V gene: TRBV30
CDR3 protein: CAWSVGGTANEKLFF

V gene: TRBV5-1
CDR3 protein: CASSPQGSTGELFF

V gene: TRBV9
CDR3 protein: CASSVGAGGYPSTDTQYF

V gene: TRBV27
CDR3 protein: CASKLDRVDTEAFF

V gene: TRBV30
CDR3 protein: CAWDGGADREYF

V gene: TRBV19
CDR3 protein: CASSSRDSSYNEQFF

V gene: TRBV18
CDR3 protein: CASSPPRDRETYNEQFF

V gene: TRBV11-2
CDR3 protein: CASTREDYGYTF

V gene: TRBV7-3
CDR3 protein: CASSLTGDTQYF

V gene: TRBV6-5
CDR3 protein: CASSDRAGNTIYF

V gene: TRBV5-6
CDR3 protein: CASSLGDEAFF

V gene: TRBV5-1
CDR3 protein: CASRQNPGQGNYGYTF

V gene: TRBV29-1
CDR3 protein: CSLRTSGRSPGEQFF

V gene: TRBV2
CDR3 protein: CASRKGQLEETQYF

V gene: TRBV6-6
CDR3 protein: CASCRGSGF

V gene: TRBV27
CDR3 protein: CASRPRTGGSGSPLHF

V gene: TRBV7-3
CDR3 protein: CASSNYLTGDEQFF

V gene: TRBV7-2
CDR3 protein: CASSPRTGTGNTIYF

V gene: TRBV2
CDR3 protein: CASSVGETQYF